A single sample is the source of the 14 T cell receptor beta chains below, sequenced in a study of blood T cell repertoires in COVID-19. The data were produced by immunoSEQ multiplex PCR, yet TCRdb's version contains in-frame clones alone and is incomplete. This table holds about 76,000 clones, around 86% found once. The sequenced sample was peripheral blood. These TCRs come from a human donor in a cohort sampled during active COVID-19.

The chain has TRBV5-4 and TRBJ2-7, with a weak D call TRBD2 (7 bases). The CDR3 is 15 amino acids. Germline assignment: CDR1 SGHNT and CDR2 YYREEE (reference sequence). V was clipped by 2 bases and J by 1 base, with 13 bases between them. This chain's CDR3 is CASSFSGGASYEQYF. CDR3 in DNA: TGTGCCAGCAGCTTCTCGGGGGGCGCGTCCTACGAGCAGTACTTC.

The V call is TRBV7-9, the J call TRBJ2-3, with D perhaps matching TRBD1 (6 bases). CDR1 is SEHNR and CDR2 is FQNEAQ in the germline V gene (reference sequence). The V gene lost 5 bases and the J gene lost 8 bases, with 17 bases spanning the gap. The CDR3 sequence is 14 residues long. The DNA for the CDR3 is TGTGCCAGCAGCACCCGGACAGTTTCGGCTACGCAGTATTTT. Its translation is CASSTRTVSATQYF.

This chain joins TRBV3-1 (or the pseudogene TRBV3-2) and TRBJ2-2; 10 bases agree with TRBD2. The CDR3 length is 16 residues. Germline assignment: CDR1 LGHDT and CDR2 YNNKEL (reference sequence). Unmatched junction bases numbered 7, after V lost 2 bases and J lost 7 bases. CDR3 DNA sequence: TGTGCCAGCAGCCAACCGGGACTAGCGTCGGTCGGGGAGCTGTTTTTT. This sequence encodes CASSQPGLASVGELFF.

The chain joins TRBV6-2 or TRBV6-3 to TRBJ2-2, with 9 bases that match TRBD1. Unmatched junction bases numbered 5, after V lost 6 bases and J lost 9 bases. The CDR3 runs to 13 residues. The V gene's germline CDR1 is MNHEY and CDR2 SVGEGT. The CDR3 spells CASSRTGGRELFF. As DNA, the CDR3 is TGTGCCAGCAGCCGAACAGGGGGCCGGGAGCTGTTTTTT.

The CDR3 loop reads CASSHQTSGGQETQYF. The CDR3 DNA follows: TGCGCCAGCAGCCACCAGACTAGCGGGGGTCAAGAGACCCAGTACTTC. V is TRBV4-3 and J is TRBJ2-5, with 12 nucleotides matching TRBD2. From germline, CDR1 is LGHNA and CDR2 YSLEER. V trimming: 3 bases; J trimming: 2 bases; junction bases outside the gene matches: 4. The CDR3 contains 16 residues.

This chain uses TRBV7-2 with TRBJ2-1; 9 positions match TRBD1. The CDR3 is made up of 15 amino acids. Germline CDR1 and CDR2: SGHTA and FQGNSA. Losses at the gene ends were 6 bases for V and 0 bases for J; bases not matched to a gene: 3. This chain's CDR3 is CASRLDRGSYNEQFF. The CDR3 bases are TGTGCCAGCAGATTGGACAGGGGCTCCTACAATGAGCAGTTCTTC.

The chain combines TRBV18 with TRBJ2-1; 10 nucleotides align to TRBD2. This CDR3 is 18 amino acids long. From germline, CDR1 is KGHSH and CDR2 LQKENI. The V gene end was trimmed by 5 bases and the J gene end by 6 bases; junction bases not matched to a gene: 16. The CDR3 nucleotides are TGTGCCAGCTCAGTCGGACTAGCGGCTTTACGGAATGGCAATGAGCAGTTCTTC. Its translation is CASSVGLAALRNGNEQFF.

V usage is TRBV10-3 and J usage is TRBJ1-2, with 8 positions matching TRBD1. With V trimmed by 3 bases and J by 7 bases, 7 bases remained unmatched. Germline CDR1 and CDR2: ENHRY and SYGVKD. The CDR3 covers 14 residues. The CDR3 region is CAISEQQGVGGYTF. As DNA, the CDR3 is TGTGCCATCAGTGAACAACAGGGGGTAGGTGGCTACACCTTC.

V is TRBV4-1 and J is TRBJ1-2, with D uncertain. Germline V gives CDR1 MGHRA, CDR2 YSYEKL. CDR3 length equals 14 residues. V shed 1 base and J shed 8 bases, with 14 bases lying between them. CDR3 protein: CASSQAANRGGYTF. The CDR3 DNA reads as TGCGCCAGCAGCCAAGCCGCCAACCGAGGAGGCTACACCTTC.

The J gene is TRBJ2-3, the V gene TRBV15; TRBD2 agrees at 9 bases. The CDR3 is 15 residues long. V was pared by 0 bases and J by 3 bases, with 1 base of the junction left unmatched. CDR1 LNHNV and CDR2 YYDKDF come from the germline V gene (reference sequence). The CDR3 DNA follows: TGTGCCACCAGCAGAGATAGCGGGGGAACAGATACGCAGTATTTT. Its protein product is CATSRDSGGTDTQYF.

The DNA for the CDR3 is TGTGCCAGCAGCGTCCACCCTAGCGGCATTAGGAAGACCCAGTACTTC. Translating gives CASSVHPSGIRKTQYF. This sequence joins TRBV7-2 and TRBJ2-5; 7 nucleotides agree with TRBD2. Unmatched junction bases numbered 15, after V lost 5 bases and J lost 6 bases. From germline, CDR1 is SGHTA and CDR2 FQGNSA. This CDR3 comprises 16 residues. Full variable domain (remainder filled in from reference TRBV7-2 and TRBJ2-5): GAGVSQSPSNKVTEKGKDVELRCDPISGHTALYWYRQSLGQGLEFLIYFQGNSAPDKSGLPSDRFSAERTGGSVSTLTIQRTQQEDSAVYLCASSVHPSGIRKTQYFGPGTRLLVL.

This clone appeared once. The chain is built from TRBV28 and TRBJ1-6; D uncertain. The length of the CDR3 is 15 residues. Trimming cost V 3 bases and J 7 bases, with 13 bases left between them. Per the germline V gene, CDR1 is MDHEN and CDR2 is SYDVKM. The CDR3: CASSFRGLINSPLHF. The CDR3 bases are TGTGCCAGCAGTTTCCGGGGTTTGATCAATTCACCCCTCCACTTT.

The gene calls are TRBV3-1 (or the pseudogene TRBV3-2) and TRBJ1-5; TRBD1 matches at 9 bases. CDR3 length: 16 residues. The germline V gene encodes CDR1 LGHDT and CDR2 YNNKEL (reference sequence). V shed 1 base, J shed 6 bases, and the junction held 7 bases outside the gene matches. For the CDR3, the DNA is TGTGCCAGCAGCCAAGGCGCTTGGGGACAGGGTCAGCCCCAGCATTTT. Its translation is CASSQGAWGQGQPQHF.

V gene TRBV7-3 combines with J gene TRBJ2-3, with D possibly TRBD1 on 5 matching bases. The CDR3 runs to 16 residues. Trimming stripped 2 bases from V and 0 bases from J, with 12 bases between. Germline values: CDR1 SGHTA, CDR2 FQGTGA. Here the CDR3 reads CASSLAGPGSTDTQYF. CDR3 DNA: TGTGCCAGCAGCTTAGCAGGGCCGGGCAGCACAGATACGCAGTATTTT.